Here is one T cell receptor beta chain with its context. Its antigen is as yet unknown. These data originate in a study of PD-1 blockade in mismatch repair-deficient tumors. Whole-study findings and limits: Rapid post-treatment expansion, then contraction, generally preceding radiologic response, marked tumor-resident clones.

The repertoire was sequenced with immunoSEQ multiplex PCR; TCRdb's copy has only in-frame clones and lacks some. The sample includes about 66,000 clones, about 78% of them seen just once. Mismatch repair deficiency was confirmed in all patients, by PCR or immunohistochemistry. The CDR3 has 15 residues. Germline assignment: CDR1 SGHTA and CDR2 FQGNSA. Trimming cost V 1 base and J 4 bases, with 12 bases left between them. The sequence was collected from an adult with mismatch repair-deficient cancer. Specimen: peripheral blood, collected 2 weeks after starting pembrolizumab. The chain links TRBV7-2 to TRBJ2-3; possibly TRBD2 for D (6 bases). CDR3 amino acids: CASSLEAREADTQYF. CDR3 nucleotide sequence: TGTGCCAGCAGCTTAGAGGCCAGGGAGGCAGATACGCAGTATTTT.